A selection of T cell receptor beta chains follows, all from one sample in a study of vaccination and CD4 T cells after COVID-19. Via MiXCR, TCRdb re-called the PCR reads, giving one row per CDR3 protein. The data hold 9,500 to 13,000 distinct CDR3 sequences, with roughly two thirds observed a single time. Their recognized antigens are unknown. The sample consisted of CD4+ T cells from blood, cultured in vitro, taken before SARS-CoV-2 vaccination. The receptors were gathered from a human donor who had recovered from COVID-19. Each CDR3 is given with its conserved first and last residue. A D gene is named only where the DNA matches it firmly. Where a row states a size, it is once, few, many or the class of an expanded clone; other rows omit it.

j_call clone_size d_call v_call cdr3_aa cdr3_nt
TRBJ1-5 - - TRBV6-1 CASSPPLRDQPQHF TGTGCCAGCAGTCCCCCGCTAAGGGATCAGCCCCAGCATTTT
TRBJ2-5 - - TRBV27 CASSFRLRETQYF TGTGCCAGCAGTTTTCGTTTACGGGAGACCCAGTACTTC
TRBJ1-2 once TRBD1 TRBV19 CASSIDRAYGYTF TGTGCCAGTAGTATCGACAGGGCTTATGGCTACACCTTC
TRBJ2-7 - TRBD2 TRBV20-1 CSARDLGSGGTNF TGCAGTGCTAGAGATCTGGGTAGCGGGGGCACGAACTTC
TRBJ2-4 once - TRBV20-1 CSASRTLQYF TGCAGTGCTAGCCGAACCCTTCAGTACTTC
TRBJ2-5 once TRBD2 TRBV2 CASGGQLAGTETQYF TGTGCCAGTGGTGGGCAACTAGCGGGAACAGAGACCCAGTACTTC
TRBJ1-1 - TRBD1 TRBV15 CATSRPRTGETLEAFF TGTGCCACCAGCAGACCACGGACAGGGGAGACCCTTGAAGCTTTCTTT
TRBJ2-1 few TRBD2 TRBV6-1 CASSEAWGGGNEQFF TGTGCCAGCAGTGAAGCCTGGGGGGGTGGGAATGAGCAGTTCTTC
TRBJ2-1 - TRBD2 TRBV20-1 CSASPLTSGDYNEQFF TGCAGTGCTAGCCCCTTGACTAGCGGGGACTACAATGAGCAGTTCTTC
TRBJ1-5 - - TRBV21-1 CASSRRQGPYQPQHF TGTGCCAGCAGCCGGCGGCAGGGGCCCTATCAGCCCCAGCATTTT
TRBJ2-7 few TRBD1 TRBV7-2 CASSLYQGQGYEQYF TGTGCCAGCAGCTTATATCAGGGACAGGGCTACGAGCAGTACTTC
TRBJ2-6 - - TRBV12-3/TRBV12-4 CASIVESGANVLTF TGTGCCAGCATAGTGGAGTCTGGGGCCAACGTCCTGACTTTC
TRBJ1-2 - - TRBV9 CASSDILGLGYTF TGTGCCAGCAGCGATATTTTGGGGCTAGGCTACACCTTC
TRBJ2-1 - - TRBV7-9 CASSLDGSSSYNEQFF TGTGCCAGCAGCTTAGACGGATCGAGCTCCTACAATGAGCAGTTCTTC
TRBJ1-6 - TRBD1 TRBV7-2 CASQGQAYNSPLHF TGTGCCAGCCAGGGACAGGCCTATAATTCACCCCTCCACTTT
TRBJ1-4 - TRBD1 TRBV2 CASREAGGTGREKLFF TGTGCCAGCAGGGAAGCTGGCGGGACAGGGAGAGAAAAACTGTTTTTT
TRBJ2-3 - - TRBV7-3 CASSLLGLDTQYF TGTGCCAGCAGCTTACTGGGACTAGATACGCAGTATTTT
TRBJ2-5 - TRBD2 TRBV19 CASSGLAGAETQYF TGTGCCAGTTCCGGACTAGCGGGAGCGGAGACCCAGTACTTC
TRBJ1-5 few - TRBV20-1 CSAGSSVGQPQHF TGCAGTGCGGGTAGTTCCGTGGGGCAGCCCCAGCATTTT
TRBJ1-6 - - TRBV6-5 CASSYLRQSSNSPLHF TGTGCCAGCAGTTACCTCAGACAGAGTTCTAATTCACCCCTCCACTTT
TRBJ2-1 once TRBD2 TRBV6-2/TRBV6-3 CASSPGAGGPYFEQFF TGTGCCAGCAGTCCCGGTGCGGGAGGGCCGTATTTTGAGCAGTTCTTC
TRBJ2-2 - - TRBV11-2 CASSLDGGSNTGELFF TGTGCCAGCAGCTTAGATGGGGGGTCGAACACCGGGGAGCTGTTTTTT
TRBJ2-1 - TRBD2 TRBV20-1 CSFQHRSGPYNEQFF TGCAGTTTCCAACACCGTAGCGGGCCCTACAATGAGCAGTTCTTC
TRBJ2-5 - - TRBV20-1 CSGETTFETQYF TGCAGTGGGGAGACTACTTTTGAGACCCAGTACTTC
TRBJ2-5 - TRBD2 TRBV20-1 CSARGLAPQETQYF TGCAGTGCTCGAGGACTAGCCCCTCAAGAGACCCAGTACTTC
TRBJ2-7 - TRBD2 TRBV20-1 CSAFPGGNSYEQYF TGCAGTGCATTCCCGGGAGGCAACTCCTACGAGCAGTACTTC
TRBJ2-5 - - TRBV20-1 CSARGRVETQYF TGCAGTGCCCGAGGAAGGGTGGAGACCCAGTACTTC
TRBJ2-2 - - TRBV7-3 CASSSASTAGELFF TGTGCCAGCAGCTCCGCCTCTACCGCCGGGGAGCTGTTTTTT
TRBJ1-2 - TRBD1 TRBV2 CASSGGQGYRDGYTF TGTGCCAGCAGCGGGGGACAGGGTTACCGGGATGGCTACACCTTC
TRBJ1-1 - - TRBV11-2 CASSLAGRGTEAFF TGTGCCAGCAGCTTAGCGGGTAGGGGAACTGAAGCTTTCTTT
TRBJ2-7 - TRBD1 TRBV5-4 CASSRLGQGVYEQYF TGTGCCAGCAGTCGCCTGGGACAGGGAGTCTACGAGCAGTACTTC
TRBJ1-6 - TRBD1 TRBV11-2 CASSPQGAWNSPLHF TGTGCCAGCAGCCCCCAGGGGGCCTGGAATTCACCCCTCCACTTT
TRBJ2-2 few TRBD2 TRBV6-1 CASRTSGREGGELFF TGTGCCAGCAGGACTAGCGGGAGAGAGGGCGGGGAGCTGTTTTTT
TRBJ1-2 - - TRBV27 CASSFRGEHNYGYTF TGTGCCAGCAGTTTCAGGGGCGAACACAACTATGGCTACACCTTC
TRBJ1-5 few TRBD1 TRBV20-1 CSAPGTGPYNQPQHF TGCAGTGCTCCCGGGACAGGGCCGTATAATCAGCCCCAGCATTTT
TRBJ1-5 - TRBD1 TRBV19 CASSGRDRLQRPQHF TGTGCCAGTAGTGGCCGGGACAGATTACAGCGGCCCCAGCATTTT
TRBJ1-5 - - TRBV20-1 CSAQPQGYSNQPQHF TGCAGTGCTCAACCTCAGGGTTACAGCAATCAGCCCCAGCATTTT
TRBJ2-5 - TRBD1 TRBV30 CAVLYRGTETQYF TGTGCCGTACTATACAGGGGTACGGAGACCCAGTACTTC
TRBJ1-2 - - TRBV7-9 CASSLARGGYTF TGTGCCAGCAGCTTAGCCCGAGGTGGCTACACCTTC
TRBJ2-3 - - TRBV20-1 CSATLLVSDFTDTQYF TGCAGTGCTACCCTCCTTGTCAGCGACTTCACAGATACGCAGTATTTT
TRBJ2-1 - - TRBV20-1 CSAARLVYYNEQFF TGCAGTGCCGCCAGACTAGTGTACTACAATGAGCAGTTCTTC
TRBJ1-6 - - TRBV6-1 CATATDGYNSPLHF TGTGCCACCGCTACGGACGGCTATAATTCACCCCTCCACTTT
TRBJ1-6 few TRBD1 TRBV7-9 CASSLGGGRSPLHF TGTGCCAGCAGCTTAGGAGGGGGCCGATCACCCCTCCACTTT
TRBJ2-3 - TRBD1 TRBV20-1 CSAPPRQGSTTDTQYF TGCAGTGCTCCCCCCCGACAGGGGTCCACCACAGATACGCAGTATTTT
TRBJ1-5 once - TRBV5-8 CASSRGQGDNQPQHF TGTGCCAGCAGCCGAGGGCAAGGGGACAATCAGCCCCAGCATTTT
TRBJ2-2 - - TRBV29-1 CSVLTVTGELFF TGCAGCGTATTGACAGTCACCGGGGAGCTGTTTTTT
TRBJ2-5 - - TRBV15 CATSTGWGWETQYF TGTGCCACCAGCACGGGCTGGGGGTGGGAGACCCAGTACTTC
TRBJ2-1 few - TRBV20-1 CSARAAWSEQFF TGCAGTGCTAGAGCGGCCTGGAGCGAGCAGTTCTTC
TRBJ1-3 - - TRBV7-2 CASRAREGAGNTIYF TGTGCCAGCAGGGCCCGGGAGGGGGCTGGAAACACCATATATTTT
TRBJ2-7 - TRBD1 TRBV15 CATSRLADRDEQYF TGTGCCACCAGCAGATTGGCGGACAGGGACGAGCAGTACTTC
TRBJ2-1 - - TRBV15 CATSRKTGWNEQFF TGTGCCACCAGCCGGAAGACGGGTTGGAATGAGCAGTTCTTC
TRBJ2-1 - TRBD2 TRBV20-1 CSATAGTSGGYNEQFF TGCAGTGCTACCGCCGGGACTAGCGGGGGCTACAATGAGCAGTTCTTC
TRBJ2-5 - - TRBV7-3 CASSYGGGETQYF TGTGCCAGCAGCTACGGAGGGGGGGAGACCCAGTACTTC
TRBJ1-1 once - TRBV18 CASSPLESNTEAFF TGTGCCAGCTCACCATTGGAATCGAACACTGAAGCTTTCTTT
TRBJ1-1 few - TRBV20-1 CSASLENLGFF TGCAGTGCTAGTCTGGAGAACCTGGGTTTCTTT
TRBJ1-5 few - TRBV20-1 CSASRPTAYRVGVFWSNQPQHF TGCAGTGCTAGTCGCCCTACTGCATACAGGGTGGGGGTATTTTGGAGCAATCAGCCCCAGCATTTT
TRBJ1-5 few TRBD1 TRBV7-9 CASSPGQGGNQPQHF TGTGCCAGCAGCCCAGGACAGGGGGGCAATCAGCCCCAGCATTTT
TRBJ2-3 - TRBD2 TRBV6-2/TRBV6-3 CASSRGRDTDTQYF TGTGCCAGCAGTCGAGGGAGGGACACAGATACGCAGTATTTT
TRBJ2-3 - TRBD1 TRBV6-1 CASTQKGQGGTDTQYF TGTGCCAGCACCCAAAAGGGACAGGGCGGAACAGATACGCAGTATTTT
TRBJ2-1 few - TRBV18 CASSPPQGSEQFF TGTGCCAGCTCACCACCTCAGGGAAGTGAGCAGTTCTTC